This TCR beta chain was identified during a study of OX40 agonist ivuxolimab in advanced cancers. The table came from immunoSEQ multiplex PCR; TCRdb's copy has only in-frame clones and leaves some out. Of roughly 70,000 clones listed, around 86% were seen once; the top ten hold more than 0.45%. Germline V gene lookup returns CDR1 SGHNT and CDR2 YYREEE (reference sequence). CDR3 length: 15 amino acids. Trimming left V 2 bases short and J 1 base short, with 10 bases between. The sequence derives from an adult with an advanced solid tumor such as melanoma, head and neck, liver or kidney cancer. Sample: CD4+ or CD8+ T cells sorted from blood, taken in a trial of the OX40 agonist ivuxolimab. The V and J genes are TRBV5-4 and TRBJ2-1, with D maybe TRBD1 (8 bases). The CDR3 DNA is TGTGCCAGCAGCTTACAGGGGGGGTCCTACAATGAGCAGTTCTTC. Its translation is CASSLQGGSYNEQFF.